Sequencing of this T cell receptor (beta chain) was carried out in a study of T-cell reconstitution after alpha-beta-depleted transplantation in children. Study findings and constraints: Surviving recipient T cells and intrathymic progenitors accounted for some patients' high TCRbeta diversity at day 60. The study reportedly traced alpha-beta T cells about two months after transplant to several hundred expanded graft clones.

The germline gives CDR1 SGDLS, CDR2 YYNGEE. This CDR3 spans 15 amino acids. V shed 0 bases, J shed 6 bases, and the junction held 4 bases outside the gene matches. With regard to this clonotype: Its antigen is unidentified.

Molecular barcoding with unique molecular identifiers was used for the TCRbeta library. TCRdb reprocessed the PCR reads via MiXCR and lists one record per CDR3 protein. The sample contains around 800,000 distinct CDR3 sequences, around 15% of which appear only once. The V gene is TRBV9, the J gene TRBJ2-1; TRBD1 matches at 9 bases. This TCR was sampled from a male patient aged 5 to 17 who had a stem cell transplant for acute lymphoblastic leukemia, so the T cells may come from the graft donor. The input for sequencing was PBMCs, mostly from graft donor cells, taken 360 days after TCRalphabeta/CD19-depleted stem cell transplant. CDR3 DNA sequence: TGTGCCAGCAGCGTAGTAGGACAGGGGCTCAATGAGCAGTTCTTC. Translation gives CASSVVGQGLNEQFF.